This T cell receptor beta chain was identified in a study of T cells in Graves' hyperthyroidism and ophthalmopathy. Study at large: The blood sample was taken at first diagnosis, before treatment began.

Uncontrolled infections, other autoimmune diseases, pregnancy or lactation led to exclusion of patients. Isolation of PBMCs was performed on approximately 10 ml fresh peripheral blood. This clonotype was counted at least ten times. The source material, RNA transcripts, was used to amplify TCR beta CDR3 regions. TCR CDR3 underwent first-round RT-PCR with the HTBI primer set. TCRdb used MiXCR to reprocess the multiplex PCR reads, holding one entry per CDR3 protein. The sample lists 460,000 or so distinct CDR3 sequences; around 14% were seen once. CDR1 MNHEY and CDR2 SMNVEV come from the germline V gene (reference sequence). After removal of 4 bases from V and 3 bases from J, the junction contained 5 bases not matched to a gene. CDR3 length: 14 amino acids.

The sequence came from a woman aged 18-35 years with Graves' hyperthyroidism. The sample was blood. V gene TRBV27 combines with J gene TRBJ2-7; 8 bases agree with TRBD1. CDR3 DNA sequence: TGTGCCAGCAGTTGGGGGACAGGCGACTACGAGCAGTACTTC. Its protein product is CASSWGTGDYEQYF.